This TCR beta chain emerged from a study of blood T cells in healthy people across ages (dated by TCRdb to the mid-2010s). With regard to the full study: In model experiments, template switching captured about one uniquely barcoded TCR beta cDNA molecule for every two T cells. To avoid experimental bias, donors of different ages were randomly spread across the sequencing lanes. Age-related changes in TCR beta repertoire diversity were measured in the study by deep sequencing normalized with unique cDNA molecular identifiers. For two donors (one aged 18 to 29 and one aged 80 or older), the study analyzed two additional independent replicas of 1 million unique cDNA reads from the same blood draw. The donors were split into four age groups: young (average around 15 years), middle-aged (roughly 42), aged (roughly 68) and long-lived (approximately 80). Study-wide conclusions, independent of this receptor: The percentage of naive T cells measured by flow cytometry correlated strongly with observed TCR beta diversity. As age increased, observed TCR beta diversity per million T cells dropped in a roughly linear way, and a significant reduction was already evident by age about 40. The long-lived group showed more naive CD4+ T cells, fewer expanded clones and increased TCR diversity than the aged group, suggesting age selection. Estimates of total diversity based on one million sequenced T cells were considered lower bounds and underestimates. Bulk unsorted PBMC profiling prevented conclusive comparison of naive and antigen-experienced compartments. Donor CMV infection status was unknown, potentially confounding age-related changes in expanded clonotypes.

With respect to this clonotype: The antigen this receptor binds is unknown. Per-base qualities were not stored, and no clone one base away is much larger.

The library relied on 5' RACE. Sequencing was performed on an Illumina HiSeq 2500. A second PCR of about 6 to 12 cycles was run with a J-beta primer mix and a sample-barcoded 5' primer. Each TCR beta cDNA molecule received a unique molecular identifier from a template-switch 5' adaptor carrying 12 random nucleotides. Each sample yielded at least 2.5 million CDR3-containing paired-end reads. The Mint cDNA synthesis kit, primed by a TRBC-specific oligonucleotide, was used to synthesize first-strand cDNA from all RNA. After uracil-DNA glycosylase treatment, a first 18-cycle PCR used universal primers M1SS and BC2_uni_R on all cDNA. The authors' pipeline ran thus. Normalization of each sample was performed by random selection of 1 million high-quality reads, each carrying a distinct molecular identifier. Reads sharing molecular identifiers were discarded rather than binned into consensus sequences. MiTCR, run with a Q25 quality threshold and the strictest error-elimination algorithm, handled CDR3 identification, clonotype clustering and error correction. A nonparametric unseen species model with Euler transformation was used to estimate lower-bound total TCR beta diversity. The public sequencing data were trimmed at Q25 with fastp and processed into clonotypes with MiXCR by TCRdb, which kept only in-frame beta chains. Each CDR3 protein appears once, grouped with its most common genes and DNA. Here the V and J calls rest on TCRdb's processing, not on the authors' analysis. This sample is represented by roughly 730,000 distinct CDR3 sequences; 45% to 70% of them were singletons. Of the sample, 20% to 30% falls within the top ten clones.

CDR1 and CDR2 were assigned from the germline V gene as SGHRS and YFSETQ. The CDR3 sequence holds 13 residues, the cysteine and phenylalanine included. The retained sequence is limited to the CDR3, 39 bases, with the frame set at the first base. V sheds 7 bases and J sheds 1 base, leaving 11 bases between their ends. The approximately 39 donors, aged about 6 to 100 years, were systemically healthy Caucasian individuals from Russia. Around 10 milliliters of peripheral blood were drawn from each donor into EDTA-treated Vacutainer tubes. Ficoll-Paque density-gradient centrifugation was used to isolate PBMCs, with at least 7 million per sample. Trizol reagent was used to extract total RNA from PBMCs, with at least 5 micrograms per sample. Naive CD45RAhigh/CD27high T cell percentages were measured by flow cytometry on a PBMC aliquot from every donor.

This TCR derives from a man in his forties in good health. Material: blood. Recombination connected TRBV5-1 to TRBJ2-5; the D element could tentatively be TRBD1 or TRBD2, as 5 bases agree for each. The CDR3 protein sequence reads: CASGGDGQETQYF. In nucleotide form, the sequence is TGCGCCAGCGGGGGTGACGGCCAAGAGACCCAGTACTTC.